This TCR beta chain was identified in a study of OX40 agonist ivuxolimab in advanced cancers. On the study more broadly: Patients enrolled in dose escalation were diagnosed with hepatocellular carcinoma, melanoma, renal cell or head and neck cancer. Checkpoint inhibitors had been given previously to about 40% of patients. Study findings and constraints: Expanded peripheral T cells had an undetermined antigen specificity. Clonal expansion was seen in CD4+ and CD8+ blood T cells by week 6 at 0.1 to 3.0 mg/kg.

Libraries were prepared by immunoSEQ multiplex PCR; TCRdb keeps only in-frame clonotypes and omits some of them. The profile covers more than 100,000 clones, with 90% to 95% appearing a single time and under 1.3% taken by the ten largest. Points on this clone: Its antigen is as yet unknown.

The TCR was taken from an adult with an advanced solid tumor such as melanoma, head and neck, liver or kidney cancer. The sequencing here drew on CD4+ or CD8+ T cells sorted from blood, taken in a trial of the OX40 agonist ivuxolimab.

The DNA of the CDR3 is TGCGCCAGCAGTGATGGACTAGCGGGAGATACTAGCTCCTACAATGAGCAGTTCTTC. The encoded protein is CASSDGLAGDTSSYNEQFF. The chain combines TRBV10-1 with TRBJ2-1, with 13 bases lining up with TRBD2. Looked up from germline, CDR1 is WNHNN and CDR2 is SYGVQD (reference sequence). The CDR3 covers 19 residues. The ends lost 3 bases at V and 0 bases at J; junction bases unmatched: 8.